These T cell receptor beta chains were read from a single sample in a study of T-cell memory formation after mild COVID-19. TCRdb ran MiXCR on the 5' RACE reads and lists one entry per CDR3 protein. This sample has roughly 450,000 distinct CDR3 sequences, with roughly 18% found just once. The sequenced sample consisted of PBMCs or a T cell subset sorted from them (not recorded which). These receptor sequences come from a man between 18 and 35 years old who had mild COVID-19 (a few samples of this study predate the infection). Cell type and time point are not known. The CDR3 runs from the conserved cysteine through the conserved F or W. Not all rows give a size; the values are once, few, many and, for expanded clones, a class.

TRBV24-1	-	13	CATSARTDSKQFF
TRBV7-2	many	15	CASSLVSRGNQPQHF
TRBV4-1	-	16	CASSQVGHSLGDTQYF
TRBV7-3	few	15	CASSFRLSSTDTQYF
TRBV12-3/TRBV12-4	-	13	CARKGGWNEKLFF
TRBV5-4	few	13	CASSRDRGGELFF
TRBV9	few	14	CASCVNGASDTQYF
TRBV7-9	-	13	CASSVWKYNEQFF
TRBV10-2	-	17	CASSESPIAGLIYEQYF
TRBV27	few	13	CASSLTWSGTQYF